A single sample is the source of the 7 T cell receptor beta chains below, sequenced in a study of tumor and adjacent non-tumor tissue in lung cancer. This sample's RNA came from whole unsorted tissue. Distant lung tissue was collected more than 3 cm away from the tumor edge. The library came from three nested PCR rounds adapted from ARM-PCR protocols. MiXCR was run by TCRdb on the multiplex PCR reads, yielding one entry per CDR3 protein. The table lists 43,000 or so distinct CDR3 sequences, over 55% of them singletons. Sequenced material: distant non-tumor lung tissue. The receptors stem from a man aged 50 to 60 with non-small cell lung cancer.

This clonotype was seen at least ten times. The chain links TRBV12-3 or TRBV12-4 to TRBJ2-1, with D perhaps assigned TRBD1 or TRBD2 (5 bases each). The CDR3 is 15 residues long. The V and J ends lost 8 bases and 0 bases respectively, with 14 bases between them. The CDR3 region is CASAGKGSSYNEQFF. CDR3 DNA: TGTGCCAGCGCCGGGAAGGGGAGCTCCTACAATGAGCAGTTCTTC.

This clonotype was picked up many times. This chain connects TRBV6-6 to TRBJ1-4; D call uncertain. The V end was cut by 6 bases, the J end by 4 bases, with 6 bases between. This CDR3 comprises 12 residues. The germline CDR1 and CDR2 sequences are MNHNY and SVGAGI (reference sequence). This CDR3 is CASSRGNEKLFF. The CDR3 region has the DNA TGTGCCAGCAGCCGGGGTAATGAAAAACTGTTTTTT.

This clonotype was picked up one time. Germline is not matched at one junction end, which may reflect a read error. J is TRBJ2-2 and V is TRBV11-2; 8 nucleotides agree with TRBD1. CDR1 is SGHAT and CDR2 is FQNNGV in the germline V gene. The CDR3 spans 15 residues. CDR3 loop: CTSRRDRQNTGELFF. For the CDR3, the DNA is TGTACCAGCAGGCGGGACAGGCAGAACACCGGGGAGCTGTTTTTT.

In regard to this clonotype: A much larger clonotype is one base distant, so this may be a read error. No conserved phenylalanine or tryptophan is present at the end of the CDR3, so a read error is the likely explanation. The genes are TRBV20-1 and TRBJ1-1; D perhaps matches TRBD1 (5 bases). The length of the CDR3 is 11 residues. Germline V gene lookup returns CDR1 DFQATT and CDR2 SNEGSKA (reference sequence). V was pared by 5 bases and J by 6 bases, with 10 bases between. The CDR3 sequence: CSAGPGPEAFS. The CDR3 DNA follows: TGCAGTGCTGGACCGGGACCTGAAGCTTTCTCT.

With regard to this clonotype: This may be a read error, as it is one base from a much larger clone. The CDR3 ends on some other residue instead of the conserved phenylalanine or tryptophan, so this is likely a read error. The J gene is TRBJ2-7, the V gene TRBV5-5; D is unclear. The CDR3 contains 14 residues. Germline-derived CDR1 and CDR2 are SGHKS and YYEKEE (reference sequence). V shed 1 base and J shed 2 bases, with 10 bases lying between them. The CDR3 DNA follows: TGTGCCAGCAGCTTGACACCGGACCCCTACGAGCAGTACTTA. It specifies CASSLTPDPYEQYL.

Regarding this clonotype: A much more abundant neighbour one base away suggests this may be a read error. CDR3: CASSLGRGDSPLRF. The CDR3 DNA follows: TGTGCCAGCTCATTAGGTCGGGGTGATTCACCCCTCCGCTTT. The rearrangement uses TRBV28 and TRBJ1-6; D remains unclear. The CDR3 is made up of 14 amino acids. Germline V gives CDR1 MDHEN, CDR2 SYDVKM.

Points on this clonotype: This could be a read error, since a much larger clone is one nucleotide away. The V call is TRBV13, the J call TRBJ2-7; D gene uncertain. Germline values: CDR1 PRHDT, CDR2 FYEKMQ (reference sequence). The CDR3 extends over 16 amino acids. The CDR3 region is CASRLALEGSSYEQYF. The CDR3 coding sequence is TGTGCCAGCAGGTTAGCCTTGGAAGGTAGCTCCTACGAGCAGTACTTC.